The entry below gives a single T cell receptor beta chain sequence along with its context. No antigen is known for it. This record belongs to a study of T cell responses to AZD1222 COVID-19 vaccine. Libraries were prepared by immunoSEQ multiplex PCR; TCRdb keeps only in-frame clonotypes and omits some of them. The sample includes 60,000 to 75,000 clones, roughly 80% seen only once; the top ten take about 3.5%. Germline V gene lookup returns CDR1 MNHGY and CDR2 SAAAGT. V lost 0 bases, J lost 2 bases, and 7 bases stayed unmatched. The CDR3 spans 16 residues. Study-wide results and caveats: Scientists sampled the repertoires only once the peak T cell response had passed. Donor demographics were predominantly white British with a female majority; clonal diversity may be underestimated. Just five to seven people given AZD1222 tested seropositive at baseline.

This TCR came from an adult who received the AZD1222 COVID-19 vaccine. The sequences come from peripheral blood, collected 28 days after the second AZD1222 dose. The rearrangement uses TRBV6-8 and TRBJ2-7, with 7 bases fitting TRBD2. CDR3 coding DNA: TGTGCCAGCAGTTACTCAATGGGAGGGGCCCCCTACGAGCAGTACTTC. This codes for CASSYSMGGAPYEQYF.